This entry describes one T cell receptor (beta chain). The sample is drawn from a study of blood T cell repertoires in COVID-19. Study at large: Samples taken during acute and convalescent COVID-19 were collected in the United States, Italy and Spain. From T cells, B-cell-depleted T cells, or PBMCs came the material, which was cDNA or gDNA.

Seattle-derived patients entered the study during active infection and were followed longitudinally. Germline values: CDR1 SEHNR, CDR2 FQNEAQ (reference sequence). This CDR3 region has 19 residues. V gave up 5 bases and J gave up 1 base; unmatched junction bases: 14. Original analysis: Reference gene primers were amplified, and this amplification served to estimate nucleated cell counts. TCRdb keeps only in-frame clones here, not all; method: immunoSEQ multiplex PCR. V and J calls and clone size come straight from that table; D and trimming were deduced from the DNA. The sample consists of roughly 200,000 clones, 70% to 85% of them appearing once.

The sequence derives from a woman aged 80 or over with COVID-19, enrolled during active disease. The genes are TRBV7-9 and TRBJ1-6, with TRBD1 matching 7 bases. The specimen sequenced was peripheral blood. CDR3 in DNA: TGTGCCAGCAGCGTTATGGGGATCACAGGGGATTCCTATAATTCACCCCTCCACTTT. Its protein is CASSVMGITGDSYNSPLHF.